This TCR beta chain was captured in a study of blood T cell repertoires in COVID-19. The overall study: PBMCs, B-cell-depleted T cells, or T cells provided the cDNA or gDNA that made up the material.

Participants were aged 18 to 89 years from about two dozen US areas. Participants' own reports of clinical history determined their cohort assignment. The CDR3 consists of 15 residues. In germline, CDR1 is MNHEY, CDR2 SVGAGI. V lost 5 bases and J 3 bases, leaving 14 bases between the germline ends. Profiled with immunoSEQ multiplex PCR; TCRdb holds only in-frame clones, not every one. The sample includes roughly 190,000 clones, 65% to 85% seen only once; the top ten take around 3.1%. This chain links TRBV6-5 with TRBJ1-5; tentatively, D is TRBD1 (6 bases). Specimen: PBMCs or T cells enriched from blood (not recorded which). The source is a woman aged 30 to 39 who had been exposed to COVID-19. CDR3 bases: TGTGCCAGCAGTCCGACAGGTCCCTCCAATCAGCCCCAGCATTTT. This gives the protein CASSPTGPSNQPQHF.